This T cell receptor beta chain derives from a study of blood T cell repertoires in COVID-19. As for the study in general: Italy, Spain and the United States were the sources of the convalescent and acute COVID-19 samples. Sample material is recorded as cDNA or gDNA derived from T cells, B-cell-depleted T cells, or PBMCs.

Germline CDR1 is SGDLS and CDR2 is YYNGEE. The CDR3 spans 15 residues. Trimming stripped 4 bases from V and 2 bases from J, with 15 bases between. This clone was counted between two and nine times. In the study's own analysis: Nucleated cell number was recorded as an estimate derived from reference gene primer amplification. Sequenced by immunoSEQ multiplex PCR; TCRdb stores in-frame clones only, minus some. That table is the source of V, J and clone size, and D and trimming were worked out from the DNA. The table has under 200,000 clones, roughly 90% seen once. The source of this sequence is a man in his fifties or sixties with acute or convalescent COVID-19. The chain links TRBV9 to TRBJ1-2; no clear D. Input material: peripheral blood. As DNA, the CDR3 is TGTGCCAGCAGCCTTAACAGAAAATGGAACTATGGCTACACCTTC. Translated: CASSLNRKWNYGYTF.